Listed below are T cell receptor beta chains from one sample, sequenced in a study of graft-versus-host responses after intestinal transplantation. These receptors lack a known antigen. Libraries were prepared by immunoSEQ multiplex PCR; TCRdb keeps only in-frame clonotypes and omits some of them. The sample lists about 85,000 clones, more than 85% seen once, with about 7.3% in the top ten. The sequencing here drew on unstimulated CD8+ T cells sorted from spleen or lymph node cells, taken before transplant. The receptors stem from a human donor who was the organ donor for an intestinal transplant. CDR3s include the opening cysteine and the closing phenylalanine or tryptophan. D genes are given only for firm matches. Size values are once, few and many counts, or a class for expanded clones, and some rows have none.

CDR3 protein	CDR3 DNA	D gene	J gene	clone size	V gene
CASLSYEQYF	TGTGCCAGCTTGTCATACGAGCAGTACTTC	.	TRBJ2-7	once	TRBV6-5
CASSERGVWSTDTQYF	TGTGCCAGCAGTGAACGGGGGGTGTGGAGCACAGATACGCAGTATTTT	TRBD2	TRBJ2-3	once	TRBV6-1
CASSRAGGTTDTQYF	TGCGCCAGCAGCCGCGCGGGGGGGACCACAGATACGCAGTATTTT	TRBD2	TRBJ2-3	.	TRBV4-1
CASSLWDLNTGELFF	TGTGCCAGCAGCCTTTGGGACTTAAACACCGGGGAGCTGTTTTTT	.	TRBJ2-2	.	TRBV14
CASGNLGYGYTF	TGTGCCAGCGGCAATTTGGGTTATGGCTACACCTTC	.	TRBJ1-2	.	TRBV7-6
CASSSRLAAYQETQYF	TGCGCCAGCAGCTCCCGGCTAGCGGCGTACCAAGAGACCCAGTACTTC	TRBD2	TRBJ2-5	.	TRBV4-1
CASSAGVYGYTF	TGTGCCAGCAGCGCAGGGGTTTATGGCTACACCTTC	.	TRBJ1-2	.	TRBV9
CASSQDFRDNEQFF	TGCGCCAGCAGCCAAGATTTCCGAGACAATGAGCAGTTCTTC	.	TRBJ2-1	.	TRBV4-1
CASSFWTSGGRGTDTQYF	TGTGCCAGCAGCTTCTGGACTAGCGGGGGCCGGGGCACAGATACGCAGTATTTT	TRBD2	TRBJ2-3	.	TRBV5-6
CATSRGQGASSEQFF	TGTGCCACCAGCAGAGGACAGGGGGCTTCCAGTGAGCAGTTCTTC	TRBD1	TRBJ2-1	.	TRBV15
CASSTLGLAGRIYNEQFF	TGTGCCAGCAGCACGTTGGGACTAGCGGGGCGAATCTACAATGAGCAGTTCTTC	TRBD2	TRBJ2-1	.	TRBV11-2
CASSEGYEAFF	TGTGCCAGCAGTGAGGGATATGAAGCTTTCTTT	.	TRBJ1-1	.	TRBV6-1
CASSEGVEQYF	TGTGCCAGCAGTGAAGGGGTCGAGCAGTACTTC	.	TRBJ2-7	.	TRBV27
CASRIQGASQPQHF	TGTGCCAGTAGGATACAGGGGGCGTCTCAGCCCCAGCATTTT	TRBD1	TRBJ1-5	.	TRBV19
CASSLSGLKNTEAFF	TGTGCCAGCAGCCTCTCCGGACTCAAGAACACTGAAGCTTTCTTT	.	TRBJ1-1	.	TRBV11-3
CASSHVTSGESYEQYF	TGTGCCAGCAGCCACGTTACTAGCGGGGAATCCTACGAGCAGTACTTC	TRBD2	TRBJ2-7	.	TRBV4-2
CATDSPYEQYF	TGTGCCACAGACAGTCCCTACGAGCAGTACTTC	.	TRBJ2-7	.	TRBV6-1
CASSFGQGATDTQYF	TGCGCCAGCAGCTTCGGACAGGGGGCAACAGATACGCAGTATTTT	TRBD1	TRBJ2-3	.	TRBV5-1
CASSAGQGATGELFF	TGTGCCAGCAGTGCGGGACAGGGGGCCACCGGGGAGCTGTTTTTT	TRBD1	TRBJ2-2	.	TRBV6-4
CASSPHRDTVPYGYTF	TGTGCCAGCTCACCACACCGGGACACCGTACCCTATGGCTACACCTTC	.	TRBJ1-2	.	TRBV18
CASSLQGPYEQYF	TGTGCCAGCAGTTTACAGGGCCCCTACGAGCAGTACTTC	.	TRBJ2-7	few	TRBV27
CASSLPTYNEQFF	TGTGCCAGCAGCCTTCCCACCTACAATGAGCAGTTCTTC	.	TRBJ2-1	.	TRBV14
CASSHRQTTQPQHF	TGTGCCAGCAGTCACAGACAGACCACTCAGCCCCAGCATTTT	.	TRBJ1-5	.	TRBV6-6
CATSRTGTGGAEAFF	TGTGCCACCAGCAGAACCGGGACAGGGGGCGCTGAAGCTTTCTTT	TRBD1	TRBJ1-1	.	TRBV15
CASSLGAGGRSTQYF	TGTGCCAGCAGTTTAGGCGCGGGGGGGAGATCGACCCAGTACTTC	TRBD2	TRBJ2-5	.	TRBV27
CASRGRGEQPQHF	TGTGCCAGTAGAGGTAGGGGTGAACAGCCCCAGCATTTT	.	TRBJ1-5	once	TRBV19
CATSRDRGLAGPAGELFF	TGTGCCACCAGCAGAGATCGGGGACTAGCGGGACCGGCCGGGGAGCTGTTTTTT	TRBD2	TRBJ2-2	.	TRBV15
CASSAYAYSTEAFF	TGTGCCAGCAGCGCATATGCTTATAGCACTGAAGCTTTCTTT	.	TRBJ1-1	.	TRBV11-2
CASSEVDQKYNEQFF	TGCGCCAGCAGTGAAGTCGACCAGAAATACAATGAGCAGTTCTTC	.	TRBJ2-1	.	TRBV4-1
CASSDDGTGAYNEQFF	TGCGCCAGCAGTGATGACGGGACAGGGGCTTACAATGAGCAGTTCTTC	TRBD1	TRBJ2-1	once	TRBV10-1
CASSSGTSGSHNEQFF	TGTGCCAGCAGTTCCGGGACTAGCGGGTCCCACAATGAGCAGTTCTTC	TRBD2	TRBJ2-1	.	TRBV27
CASSFEFYEQYF	TGTGCCAGCAGCTTTGAATTCTACGAGCAGTACTTC	.	TRBJ2-7	.	TRBV7-9
CAIGVLGSQPQHF	TGTGCCATCGGGGTATTGGGGTCTCAGCCCCAGCATTTT	.	TRBJ1-5	.	TRBV19
CATALTGRPYNEQFF	TGTGCCACCGCGCTGACAGGGAGGCCCTACAATGAGCAGTTCTTC	.	TRBJ2-1	.	TRBV19
CAWSAIGLAEQFF	TGTGCCTGGAGTGCCATTGGGCTAGCGGAGCAGTTCTTC	.	TRBJ2-1	.	TRBV30
CASSSFKFRADAPF	TGTGCCAGTAGTAGTTTCAAATTTCGGGCCGACGCACCCTTT	.	TRBJ1-5	.	TRBV19
CASSIGQGYEQYF	TGTGCCAGTAGTATAGGACAGGGCTACGAGCAGTACTTC	TRBD1	TRBJ2-7	.	TRBV19
CASSPPIEETQYF	TGTGCCAGCAGCCCCCCGATAGAGGAGACCCAGTACTTC	.	TRBJ2-5	once	TRBV13
CASSPTTGGTEAFF	TGTGCCAGCAGCCCCACTACAGGGGGCACTGAAGCTTTCTTT	TRBD1	TRBJ1-1	.	TRBV7-9
CASSATVSSYNSPLHF	TGTGCCAGCAGCGCGACAGTGAGCTCCTATAATTCACCCCTCCACTTT	.	TRBJ1-6	.	TRBV5-4
CASSELWASGVETQYF	TGTGCCAGCAGTGAACTGTGGGCTTCGGGTGTGGAGACCCAGTACTTC	.	TRBJ2-5	.	TRBV2
CARGGYEQYF	TGCGCCAGGGGGGGCTACGAGCAGTACTTC	.	TRBJ2-7	.	TRBV10-1
CASSPTGDNNQPQHF	TGTGCCAGCAGCCCGACAGGAGACAATAATCAGCCCCAGCATTTT	.	TRBJ1-5	once	TRBV7-6
CAPGGDYYQETQYF	TGCGCCCCAGGGGGAGATTACTACCAAGAGACCCAGTACTTC	TRBD1	TRBJ2-5	once	TRBV5-1
CASSLANSPYEQYF	TGCGCCAGCAGCTTGGCCAACAGCCCCTACGAGCAGTACTTC	.	TRBJ2-7	.	TRBV5-1
CASSPSPPAIRGTGELFF	TGTGCCAGCAGCCCTAGCCCCCCAGCAATAAGGGGTACCGGGGAGCTGTTTTTT	.	TRBJ2-2	.	TRBV13
CASSLAGNTEAFF	TGCGCCAGCAGCTTGGCGGGGAACACTGAAGCTTTCTTT	.	TRBJ1-1	few	TRBV5-1
CASSSPRGGSANEKLFF	TGTGCCAGCAGCTCCCCGAGGGGGGGATCGGCTAATGAAAAACTGTTTTTT	.	TRBJ1-4	.	TRBV7-9
CASSGTSYNEQFF	TGTGCCAGCAGTGGGACCTCCTACAATGAGCAGTTCTTC	.	TRBJ2-1	.	TRBV6-1
CASRSGQSIIYEQYF	TGTGCCAGCAGATCCGGACAGTCCATAATCTACGAGCAGTACTTC	.	TRBJ2-7	.	TRBV7-9
CASSSTSGYEQYF	TGTGCCAGCAGCTCTACTAGCGGCTACGAGCAGTACTTC	TRBD2	TRBJ2-7	.	TRBV7-9